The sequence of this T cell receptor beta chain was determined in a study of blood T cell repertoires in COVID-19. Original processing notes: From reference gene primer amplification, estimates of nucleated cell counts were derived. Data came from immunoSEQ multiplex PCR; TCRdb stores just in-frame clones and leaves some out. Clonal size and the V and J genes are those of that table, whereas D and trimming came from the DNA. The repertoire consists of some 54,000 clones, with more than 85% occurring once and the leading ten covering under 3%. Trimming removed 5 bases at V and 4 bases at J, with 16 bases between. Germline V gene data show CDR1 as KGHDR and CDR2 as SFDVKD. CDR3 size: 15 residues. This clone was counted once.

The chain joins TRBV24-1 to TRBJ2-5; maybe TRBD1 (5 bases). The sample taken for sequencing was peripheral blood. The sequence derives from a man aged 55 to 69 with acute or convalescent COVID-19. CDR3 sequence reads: CATSVPGSRGETQYF. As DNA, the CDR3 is TGTGCCACCAGTGTCCCAGGCTCTAGGGGAGAGACCCAGTACTTC.